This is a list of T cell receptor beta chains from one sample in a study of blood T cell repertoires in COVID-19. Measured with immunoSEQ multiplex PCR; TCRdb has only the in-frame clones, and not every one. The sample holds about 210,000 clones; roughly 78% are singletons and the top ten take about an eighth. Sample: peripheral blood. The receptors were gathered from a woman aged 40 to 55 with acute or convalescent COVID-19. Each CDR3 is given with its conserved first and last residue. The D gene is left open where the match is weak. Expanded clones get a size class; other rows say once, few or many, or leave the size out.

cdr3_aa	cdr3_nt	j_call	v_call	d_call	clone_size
CAWSVRGLGGSNEQFF	TGTGCCTGGAGTGTACGGGGACTAGGCGGGAGTAATGAGCAGTTCTTC	TRBJ2-1	TRBV30	TRBD2	-
CASSLWGSATSETQYF	TGCGCCAGCAGCTTGTGGGGCAGCGCTACCTCAGAGACCCAGTACTTC	TRBJ2-5	TRBV5-1	-	-
CASSQKPRDRAILSNQPQHF	TGTGCCAGCAGCCAAAAACCCAGGGACAGGGCCATACTTAGCAATCAGCCCCAGCATTTT	TRBJ1-5	TRBV11-3	TRBD1	-
CASSQGETPNTEAFF	TGTGCCAGCAGCCAAGGTGAAACTCCGAACACTGAAGCTTTCTTT	TRBJ1-1	TRBV4-2	-	-
CASSLLAGFYNEQFF	TGTGCCAGCAGCTTACTAGCGGGGTTCTACAATGAGCAGTTCTTC	TRBJ2-1	TRBV7-3	TRBD2	-
CASSIRTGELFF	TGTGCCAGTAGTATACGGACCGGGGAGCTGTTTTTT	TRBJ2-2	TRBV19	-	-
CASSLVAGTYNEQFF	TGCGCCAGCAGCTTGGTGGCGGGGACTTACAATGAGCAGTTCTTC	TRBJ2-1	TRBV5-1	-	-
CASSSGTTYEQYF	TGTGCCAGCAGTAGTGGGACAACTTACGAGCAGTACTTC	TRBJ2-7	TRBV7-9	-	once
CASSLRTSSYEQYF	TGTGCCAGCAGCTTGAGAACTAGCTCCTACGAGCAGTACTTC	TRBJ2-7	TRBV7-9	-	few
CATSRGARQGPNQPQHF	TGTGCCACCAGCAGAGGGGCACGCCAGGGCCCGAATCAGCCCCAGCATTTT	TRBJ1-5	TRBV15	-	-
CASSVGTSGYYNEQFF	TGTGCCAGCAGCGTAGGGACTAGCGGCTACTACAATGAGCAGTTCTTC	TRBJ2-1	TRBV9	TRBD2	once
CATRTGADPDEKLFF	TGTGCTACCAGGACAGGGGCTGACCCAGATGAAAAACTGTTTTTT	TRBJ1-4	TRBV7-9	TRBD1	once
CASSLYGDTEAFF	TGTGCCAGCAGCTTGTACGGGGACACTGAAGCTTTCTTT	TRBJ1-1	TRBV5-5	-	-
CASSLSDRTYEQYF	TGCGCCAGCAGCTTGTCGGACAGGACCTACGAGCAGTACTTC	TRBJ2-7	TRBV5-1	TRBD1	-
CASSEMDYPYNEQFF	TGTGCCAGCAGTGAAATGGACTACCCATACAATGAGCAGTTCTTC	TRBJ2-1	TRBV2	-	-
CATSRDGSGPGGYTF	TGTGCCACCAGCAGAGATGGGTCGGGTCCTGGCGGCTACACCTTC	TRBJ1-2	TRBV15	-	once
CASSEGTGSPSAFF	TGTGCCAGCAGTGAAGGGACAGGGTCGCCCTCAGCTTTCTTT	TRBJ1-1	TRBV6-1	TRBD1	-
CSAWEASGTDTQYF	TGCAGCGCCTGGGAGGCTAGCGGCACAGATACGCAGTATTTT	TRBJ2-3	TRBV29-1	-	-
CASSPRLAGVSETQYF	TGTGCCAGCAGCCCCCGACTAGCGGGAGTAAGTGAGACCCAGTACTTC	TRBJ2-5	TRBV9	TRBD2	-
CASSSSGSNYGYTF	TGTGCCAGCAGCTCTTCGGGGAGTAACTATGGCTACACCTTC	TRBJ1-2	TRBV5-6	-	few
CASSLVGRTNTQYF	TGTGCCAGCAGCTTAGTCGGGAGGACCAATACGCAGTATTTT	TRBJ2-3	TRBV11-2	TRBD2	-
CASPGGSSPLHF	TGTGCCAGTCCCGGCGGAAGCTCACCCCTCCACTTT	TRBJ1-6	TRBV12-1	-	few
CASKSRGTEAFF	TGTGCCAGCAAAAGTAGGGGCACTGAAGCTTTCTTT	TRBJ1-1	TRBV27	-	-
CASSEVGTGVVDTQYF	TGTGCCAGCAGTGAAGTGGGGACAGGGGTGGTAGATACGCAGTATTTT	TRBJ2-3	TRBV2	TRBD1	-
CASSPGTGEHYGYTF	TGTGCCAGCAGTCCGGGGACAGGGGAGCACTATGGCTACACCTTC	TRBJ1-2	TRBV27	TRBD1	-
CASSWTGGFADTQYF	TGCGCCAGCAGTTGGACAGGGGGTTTCGCAGATACGCAGTATTTT	TRBJ2-3	TRBV23-1	TRBD1	-
CASSLVGPSGARPGEQYF	TGTGCCAGCAGCTTAGTCGGCCCTAGCGGGGCCCGGCCGGGGGAGCAGTACTTC	TRBJ2-7	TRBV7-6	TRBD2	-
CASSLVGTGYTEAFF	TGCGCCAGCAGCTTGGTAGGGACAGGGTACACTGAAGCTTTCTTT	TRBJ1-1	TRBV5-1	TRBD1	-
CASSLSGTTGNEQYF	TGTGCCAGCAGCTTATCCGGGACTACCGGGAACGAGCAGTACTTC	TRBJ2-7	TRBV7-8	TRBD2	few
CASSAQAGGIYNEQFF	TGTGCCAGCAGCGCCCAAGCGGGGGGGATTTACAATGAGCAGTTCTTC	TRBJ2-1	TRBV9	TRBD2	-
CASSRDRAMNTEAFF	TGCGCCAGCAGCCGAGACAGGGCTATGAACACTGAAGCTTTCTTT	TRBJ1-1	TRBV4-3	TRBD1	-
CASSLRTGGNEKLFF	TGTGCCAGCAGCTTAAGGACAGGGGGAAACGAAAAACTGTTTTTT	TRBJ1-4	TRBV7-9	TRBD1	-
CATSRVRLASGANVLTF	TGTGCCACCAGCAGAGTTAGGTTAGCCTCTGGGGCCAACGTCCTGACTTTC	TRBJ2-6	TRBV15	-	-
CASSLGRFTDTQYF	TGTGCCAGCAGCTTAGGCAGGTTCACAGATACGCAGTATTTT	TRBJ2-3	TRBV7-2	-	-
CASSLIGGANPYEQYF	TGTGCCAGCAGCTTAATAGGCGGGGCCAACCCCTACGAGCAGTACTTC	TRBJ2-7	TRBV7-3	-	-
CASSDSARLVF	TGTGCCAGCAGTGACTCGGCCAGGTTGGTATTT	TRBJ1-1	TRBV6-4	-	-
CASSMATGEETQYF	TGTGCCAGTAGTATGGCCACAGGGGAAGAGACCCAGTACTTC	TRBJ2-5	TRBV19	TRBD1	-
CASSTTGTGVGYTF	TGTGCCAGTAGTACAACCGGGACAGGGGTTGGCTACACCTTC	TRBJ1-2	TRBV19	TRBD1	-
CASRTGYGYGYTF	TGTGCCAGCCGGACAGGTTATGGCTATGGCTACACCTTC	TRBJ1-2	TRBV19	TRBD1	-
CASSQDRVTIGNTIYF	TGTGCCAGCAGCCAGGACAGGGTCACAATTGGAAACACCATATATTTT	TRBJ1-3	TRBV3-1/TRBV3-2	TRBD1	-